This TCR beta chain was recovered during a study of T cell responses to AZD1222 COVID-19 vaccine. The protocol was immunoSEQ multiplex PCR, while the TCRdb copy is restricted to in-frame clones and leaves out a portion. The data contain approximately 170,000 clones, about 91% of them singletons. Concerning this clone: Compared with germline, one end of the junction differs, possibly owing to a read error.

Germline V gene data show CDR1 as SEHNR and CDR2 as FQNEAQ (reference sequence). The CDR3 extends over 15 amino acids. The sequence was collected from an adult in good health. The input for sequencing was peripheral blood, taken on day 0 of AZD1222 vaccination. The chain combines TRBV7-9 with TRBJ1-1; 9 positions match TRBD1. The CDR3 sequence: CASSLGTGRETEAFF. The CDR3 bases are TGTGCCAGCAGTTTAGGGACAGGGAGGGAGACTGAAGCTTTCTTT.